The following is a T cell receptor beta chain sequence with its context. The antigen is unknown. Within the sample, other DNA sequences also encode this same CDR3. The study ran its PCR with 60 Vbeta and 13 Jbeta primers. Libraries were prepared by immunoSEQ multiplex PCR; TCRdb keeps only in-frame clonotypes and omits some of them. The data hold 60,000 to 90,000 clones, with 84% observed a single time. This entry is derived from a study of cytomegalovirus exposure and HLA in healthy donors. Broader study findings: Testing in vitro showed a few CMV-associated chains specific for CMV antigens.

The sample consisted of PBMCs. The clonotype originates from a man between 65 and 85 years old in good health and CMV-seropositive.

The CDR3 protein is CASSLGGQGAPSYEQYF. CDR3 nucleotide sequence: TGTGCCAGCAGCTTGGGCGGACAGGGGGCGCCTTCCTACGAGCAGTACTTC. This chain links TRBV5-4 with TRBJ2-7, with 11 nucleotides matching TRBD1. CDR1 is SGHNT, CDR2 YYREEE, per germline (reference sequence). This CDR3 contains 17 residues. The ends lost 0 bases at V and 1 base at J; junction bases unmatched: 6.